These 19 T cell receptor beta chains came from one sample sequenced in a study of T cell changes during pregnancy in multiple sclerosis. Repertoires were generated with immunoSEQ multiplex PCR, while TCRdb's copy carries only in-frame clones and drops some. Of about 89,000 clones in the sample, around 94% were seen once. This specimen consisted of peripheral blood, obtained in the third trimester of pregnancy. These receptor sequences come from a female donor with multiple sclerosis, enrolled in a pregnancy study.

The V call is TRBV5-4, the J call TRBJ2-5, with a weak D call TRBD2 (6 bases). The CDR3 loop spans 13 amino acids. The V gene lost 4 bases and the J gene lost 3 bases, with 10 bases spanning the gap. CDR1 SGHNT and CDR2 YYREEE come from the germline V gene (reference sequence). The CDR3 loop is CASSRGLEETQYF. DNA of the CDR3: TGTGCCAGCAGCCGGGGGTTAGAAGAGACCCAGTACTTC.

The chain links TRBV2 to TRBJ2-1, with 7 bases fitting TRBD2. Germline V gene sequence: CDR1 SNHLY, CDR2 FYNNEI. The trim removed 2 bases at V and 3 bases at J, leaving 7 bases unmatched. The CDR3 is 16 amino acids. The CDR3 protein is CASSERYLADYNEQFF. The DNA of the CDR3 is TGTGCCAGCAGTGAAAGGTATCTAGCGGACTACAATGAGCAGTTCTTC.

The chain employs TRBV7-2 and TRBJ2-5, with 16 nucleotides matching TRBD2. The V and J ends lost 5 bases and 4 bases, in that order; junction bases with no gene match: 7. The CDR3 runs to 17 residues. The germline gives CDR1 SGHTA, CDR2 FQGNSA. Written as DNA, the CDR3 is TGTGCCAGCAGCCCCCCGGGACTAGCGGGAGGGGGAGAGACCCAGTACTTC. Its protein is CASSPPGLAGGGETQYF.

The chain couples TRBV28 to TRBJ2-7, with a possible D match to TRBD2 (6 bases). Germline V gene lookup returns CDR1 MDHEN and CDR2 SYDVKM. This CDR3 has 15 residues. V lost 3 bases and J 5 bases, leaving 17 bases between the germline ends. The CDR3 here is CASSFGLTGSDEQYF. CDR3 bases: TGTGCCAGCAGTTTCGGACTAACGGGAAGCGACGAGCAGTACTTC.

The chain joins TRBV27 to TRBJ2-4, with D possibly being TRBD1 (7 bases). V lost 5 bases, J lost 6 bases, and 17 bases lay in between. CDR3 length: 15 amino acids. Looked up from germline, CDR1 is MNHEY and CDR2 is SMNVEV (reference sequence). The CDR3 here is CASSPWGDSLNIQYF. CDR3 bases: TGTGCCAGCAGTCCATGGGGGGACAGCTTAAACATTCAGTACTTC.

The chain joins TRBV9 to TRBJ2-3; 8 nucleotides align to TRBD2. J was trimmed by 0 bases and V by 0 bases; bases with no gene match: 9. The CDR3 is 18 residues long. Germline V gives CDR1 SGDLS, CDR2 YYNGEE. This CDR3 reads CASSVESRREASTDTQYF. CDR3 coding DNA: TGTGCCAGCAGCGTAGAAAGTCGGCGGGAGGCAAGCACAGATACGCAGTATTTT.

J is TRBJ2-1 and V is TRBV5-1; 10 bases map to TRBD2. The germline V gene has CDR1 SGHRS and CDR2 YFSETQ. V lost 4 bases to trimming and J lost 2 bases; unmatched junction nucleotides: 15. The CDR3 is 19 amino acids. The CDR3 region has the DNA TGCGCCAGCAGCGATCCCACTAGCGGGGCTAGGGGCCCCTACAATGAGCAGTTCTTC. Its protein product is CASSDPTSGARGPYNEQFF.

This chain uses TRBV7-8 with TRBJ2-5; D is unclear. Trimming shortened V by 1 base and J by 3 bases, and 6 bases separated the two germline ends. This CDR3 region has 13 residues. Germline CDR1 reads SGHVS; CDR2 reads FQNEAQ. The CDR3 bases are TGTGCCAGCAGCTTAGTCCAGGAAGAGACCCAGTACTTC. This codes for CASSLVQEETQYF.

The chain has TRBV13 and TRBJ2-7, with D possibly matching TRBD2 (6 bases). The germline V gene encodes CDR1 PRHDT and CDR2 FYEKMQ (reference sequence). V gave up 6 bases and J gave up 0 bases, with 12 bases separating them. The CDR3 covers 14 residues. The CDR3 DNA sequence: TGTGCCAGCAGAACAGCGGGCGCCTCCTACGAGCAGTACTTC. It encodes CASRTAGASYEQYF.

The V and J genes are TRBV7-6 and TRBJ2-3; the D gene is possibly TRBD1 (6 bases). Looked up from germline, CDR1 is SGHVS and CDR2 is FNYEAQ. The V and J ends lost 5 bases and 2 bases respectively, with 11 bases between them. The CDR3 is made up of 14 amino acids. The CDR3 loop is CASSEGVYTDTQYF. The CDR3 DNA follows: TGTGCCAGCAGCGAGGGGGTGTACACAGATACGCAGTATTTT.

The V gene is TRBV10-3, the J gene TRBJ1-1; the D gene is possibly TRBD1 (6 bases). V was clipped by 6 bases and J by 1 base, with 9 bases between them. The V gene's germline CDR1 is ENHRY and CDR2 SYGVKD. This CDR3 region has 13 residues. Here the CDR3 DNA reads TGTGCCATCAGCCCGGGACAGAACACTGAAGCTTTCTTT. Its translation is CAISPGQNTEAFF.

The chain recombines TRBV5-1 with TRBJ2-2; TRBD1 agrees at 7 bases. The CDR3 is 15 amino acids. Trimming took 0 bases from V and 4 from J; bases not matched to a gene: 3. Germline-derived CDR1 and CDR2 are SGHRS and YFSETQ. The CDR3 protein is CASSLEAGGTGELFF. CDR3 DNA: TGCGCCAGCAGCTTGGAGGCAGGGGGCACCGGGGAGCTGTTTTTT.

The chain is built from TRBV6-1 and TRBJ1-5; 8 bases line up with TRBD1. Looked up from germline, CDR1 is MNHNS and CDR2 is SASEGT. This CDR3 is 15 amino acids long. J was trimmed by 4 bases and V by 6 bases; bases with no gene match: 8. The CDR3 reads CASSDYRQGNQPQHF. DNA of the CDR3: TGTGCCAGCAGCGACTATAGACAGGGGAATCAGCCCCAGCATTTT.

The rearrangement uses TRBV5-1 and TRBJ1-1; tentatively, D is TRBD1 (5 bases). Looked up from germline, CDR1 is SGHRS and CDR2 is YFSETQ. V lost 3 bases, J lost 1 base, and 16 bases lay in between. CDR3 length equals 16 residues. The CDR3 here is CASSWGTLGPNTEAFF. CDR3 sequence (DNA): TGCGCCAGCAGCTGGGGGACTCTAGGGCCGAACACTGAAGCTTTCTTT.

CDR3 in DNA: TGCGCCAGCAGCCAAACGAATAGCGGGAGTGTGGAGACCCAGTACTTC. The encoded protein is CASSQTNSGSVETQYF. The genes are TRBV4-1 and TRBJ2-5; 9 nucleotides align to TRBD2. CDR1 is MGHRA, CDR2 YSYEKL, per germline. The CDR3 has 16 residues. The V segment lost 2 bases and the J segment 5 bases; nucleotides outside the gene matches: 9.

The rearrangement uses TRBV5-6 and TRBJ2-7, with 7 bases fitting TRBD1. There are 19 residues in the CDR3. CDR1 is SGHDT, CDR2 YYEEEE, per germline. V lost 0 bases and J lost 1; bases outside the gene matches: 16. The CDR3 loop reads CASSLGGRTGFSPSYEQYF. CDR3 bases: TGTGCCAGCAGCTTGGGGGGCCGGACAGGCTTTTCTCCTTCCTACGAGCAGTACTTC.

The count of this clone is one. CDR3 protein: CASSLTGAGEAFF. The CDR3 nucleotides read TGTGCCAGCAGCTTGACAGGGGCCGGTGAAGCTTTCTTT. This chain links TRBV28 with TRBJ1-1, with 8 bases matching TRBD1. This CDR3 contains 13 residues. Trimming removed 6 bases from V and 7 bases from J; junction bases left unmatched: 7. Germline values: CDR1 MDHEN, CDR2 SYDVKM.

This clone has only one observation. The rearrangement uses TRBV28 and TRBJ2-1; the match to TRBD1 covers 12 bases. Germline V gives CDR1 MDHEN, CDR2 SYDVKM. V lost 3 bases and J lost 4; bases outside the gene matches: 4. This CDR3 contains 16 residues. CDR3 DNA sequence: TGTGCCAGCAGTTTGGGGACAGGGGGCCGTTACAATGAGCAGTTCTTC. Its protein product is CASSLGTGGRYNEQFF.

This sequence joins TRBV7-9 and TRBJ1-5; weak D call: TRBD1 (5 bases). Trimming took off 1 base at V and 7 bases at J, with 11 bases between the two ends. CDR3 size: 14 residues. The V gene's germline CDR1 is SEHNR and CDR2 FQNEAQ (reference sequence). CDR3 DNA sequence: TGTGCCAGCAGCTTAGAGGGGTTTAGCCAGCCCCAGCATTTT. Protein product: CASSLEGFSQPQHF.